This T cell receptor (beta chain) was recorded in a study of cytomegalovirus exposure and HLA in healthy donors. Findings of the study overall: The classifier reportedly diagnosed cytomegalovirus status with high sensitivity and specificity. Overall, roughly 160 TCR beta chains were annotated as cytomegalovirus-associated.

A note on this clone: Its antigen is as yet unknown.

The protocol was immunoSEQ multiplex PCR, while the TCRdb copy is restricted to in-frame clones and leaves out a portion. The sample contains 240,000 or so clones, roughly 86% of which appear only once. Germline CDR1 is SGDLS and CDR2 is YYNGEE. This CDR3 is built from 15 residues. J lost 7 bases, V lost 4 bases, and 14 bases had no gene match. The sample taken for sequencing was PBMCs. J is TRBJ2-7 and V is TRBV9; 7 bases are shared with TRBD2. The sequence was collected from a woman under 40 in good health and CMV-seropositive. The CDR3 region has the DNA TGTGCCAGCAGCCCACGGGACTACCCCTTCATGGAGCAGTACTTC. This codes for CASSPRDYPFMEQYF. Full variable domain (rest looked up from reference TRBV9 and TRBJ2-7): DSGVTQTPKHLITATGQRVTLRCSPRSGDLSVYWYQQSLDQGLQFLIQYYNGEERAKGNILERFSAQQFPDLHSELNLSSLELGDSALYFCASSPRDYPFMEQYFGPGTRLTVT.